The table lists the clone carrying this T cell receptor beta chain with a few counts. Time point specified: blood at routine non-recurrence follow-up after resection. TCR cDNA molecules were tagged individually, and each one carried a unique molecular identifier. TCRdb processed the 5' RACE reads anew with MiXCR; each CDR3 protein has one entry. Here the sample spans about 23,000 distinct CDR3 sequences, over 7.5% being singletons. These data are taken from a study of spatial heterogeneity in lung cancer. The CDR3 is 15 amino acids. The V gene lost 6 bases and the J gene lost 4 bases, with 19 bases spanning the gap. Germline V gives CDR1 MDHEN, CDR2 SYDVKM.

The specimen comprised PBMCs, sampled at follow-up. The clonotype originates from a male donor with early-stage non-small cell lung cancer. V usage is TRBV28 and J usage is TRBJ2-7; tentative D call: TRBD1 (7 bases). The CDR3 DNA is TGTGCCAGCAGGGGCGGGACAGTCCGACCTTACGAGCAGTACTTC. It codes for CASRGGTVRPYEQYF.